The clone carrying this T cell receptor (beta chain) was seen only a few times. Its antigen remains unidentified. This sample stems from a study of post-analysis software for immune sequencing data. Study outcomes and limitations: Samples sharing a preparation batch grouped tightly together when assessed by F measure. The study found TRBV5-6, TRBV5-1 and TRBV20-1 among a handful of TRBV segments more frequent in patients than controls.

Tagging with unique molecular identifiers was a feature of the TCR beta cDNA libraries. Once roughly 0.9 to 11 million T cells were used, roughly 490,000 cDNA molecules resulted. TCRdb itself ran the PCR reads through MiXCR, one entry per CDR3 protein. The sample consists of under 200,000 distinct CDR3 sequences, 25% to 30% of them appearing once. Trimming removed 3 bases from V and 0 bases from J; junction bases left unmatched: 10. CDR3 size: 16 residues. Germline V lookup: CDR1 SQVTM, CDR2 ANQGSEA. V is TRBV29-1 and J is TRBJ1-2; TRBD1 matches 7 bases. This receptor was obtained from a girl aged 2-17 years with multiple sclerosis. The sequencing input was blood. The CDR3 loop is CSVDGSRQGANYGYTF. The CDR3 DNA reads TGCAGCGTTGACGGTTCCCGACAGGGAGCTAACTATGGCTACACCTTC.